This entry is about one TCR beta chain. This record comes from a study of T cell responses to AZD1222 COVID-19 vaccine. The protocol was immunoSEQ multiplex PCR, while the TCRdb copy is restricted to in-frame clones and leaves out a portion. The table records around 100,000 clones, about 87% of them present only once. The sequence came from an adult in good health. This sample comprised peripheral blood, obtained on day 0 of AZD1222 vaccination.

In DNA form, the CDR3 reads TGTGCCAGCAGCTGGGGACTCCTGAACACCGGGGAGCTGTTTTTT. Residues: CASSWGLLNTGELFF. This chain connects TRBV5-4 to TRBJ2-2; TRBD2 is a possible D gene (6 bases). The CDR3 runs to 15 residues. CDR1 is SGHNT, CDR2 YYREEE, per germline (reference sequence). V lost 3 bases and J 1 base, leaving 10 bases between the germline ends.